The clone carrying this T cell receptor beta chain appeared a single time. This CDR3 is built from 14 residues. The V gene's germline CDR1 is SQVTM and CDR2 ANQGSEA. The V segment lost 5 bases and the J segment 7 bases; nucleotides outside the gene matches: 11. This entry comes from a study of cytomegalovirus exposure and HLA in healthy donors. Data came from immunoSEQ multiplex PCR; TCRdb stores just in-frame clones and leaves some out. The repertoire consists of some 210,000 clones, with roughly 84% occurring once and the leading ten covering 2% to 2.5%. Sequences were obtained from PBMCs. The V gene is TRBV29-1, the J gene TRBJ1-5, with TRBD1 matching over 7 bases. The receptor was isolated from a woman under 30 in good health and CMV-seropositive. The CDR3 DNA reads TGCAGCGTTTCTACCGGGACAGTTAACCAGCCCCAGCATTTT. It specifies CSVSTGTVNQPQHF.